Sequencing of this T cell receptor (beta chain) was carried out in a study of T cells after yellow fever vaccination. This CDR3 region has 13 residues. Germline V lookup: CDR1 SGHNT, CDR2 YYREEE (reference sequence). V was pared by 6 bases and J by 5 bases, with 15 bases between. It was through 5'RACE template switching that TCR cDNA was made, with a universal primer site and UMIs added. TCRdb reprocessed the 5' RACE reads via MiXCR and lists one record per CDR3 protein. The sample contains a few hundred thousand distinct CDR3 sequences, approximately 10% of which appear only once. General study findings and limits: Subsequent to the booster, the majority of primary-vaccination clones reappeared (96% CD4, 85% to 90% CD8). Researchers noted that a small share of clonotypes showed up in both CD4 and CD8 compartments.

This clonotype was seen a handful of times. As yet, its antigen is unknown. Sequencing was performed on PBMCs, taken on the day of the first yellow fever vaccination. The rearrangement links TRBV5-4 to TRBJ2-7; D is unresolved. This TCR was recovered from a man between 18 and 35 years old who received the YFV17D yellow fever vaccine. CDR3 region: CASNGPLLHEQYF. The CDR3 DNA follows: TGTGCCAGCAACGGACCCCTCCTACACGAGCAGTACTTC. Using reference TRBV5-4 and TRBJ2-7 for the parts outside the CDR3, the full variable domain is ETGVTQSPTHLIKTRGQQVTLRCSSQSGHNTVSWYQQALGQGPQFIFQYYREEENGRGNFPPRFSGLQFPNYSSELNVNALELDDSALYLCASNGPLLHEQYFGPGTRLTVT.